What follows are 4 T cell receptor beta chains derived from one specimen sequenced in a study of human T cells and chemical hapten exposure (dated by TCRdb to the early 2020s). The intended sense of this specimen's time point label: healthy volunteer bleed at 6 weeks. Total RNA was isolated from unfractionated whole blood collected in Tempus Blood RNA tubes. The library came from RACE. Data came from a NextSeq 500. TCRdb cleaned the public reads at Q25 with fastp, built clones with MiXCR and kept in-frame beta chains. Each record represents a unique CDR3 protein, reported with the most common genes and DNA among its rows. In all, the sample holds some 31,000 distinct CDR3 sequences, and about 5.5% of those were seen once. 13% of the sample is taken by the ten largest. The sequencing input was whole blood. These receptors originate from a human donor in good health. Some clones in this sample may be carry-over from other donors' samples.

This clonotype has a count of ten or more. The chain has TRBV20-1 and TRBJ1-1; D not certain. The V end lost 3 bases, the J end lost 2 bases, and 7 bases lay between the germline ends. CDR1 is DFQATT, CDR2 SNEGSKA, per germline (reference sequence). CDR3 length equals 12 residues. This CDR3 is CSARGANTEAFF. The CDR3 nucleotides read TGCAGTGCTAGGGGTGCTAACACTGAAGCTTTCTTT.

By its share, this clonotype is medium-sized. The rearrangement links TRBV4-3 to TRBJ2-1; 8 bases match TRBD2. Trimming at V came to 0 bases and at J to 3 bases, leaving 7 bases not matched to a gene. This CDR3 spans 17 amino acids. The V gene's germline CDR1 is LGHNA and CDR2 YSLEER. The CDR3 spells CASSQDLAAGGYNEQFF. For the CDR3, the DNA is TGCGCCAGCAGCCAAGATCTTGCGGCGGGGGGCTACAATGAGCAGTTCTTC.

This clonotype was seen only a few times. The rearrangement joins TRBV7-2 to TRBJ2-5; 14 bases map to TRBD2. CDR1 and CDR2 from the germline V gene are SGHTA and FQGNSA. This CDR3 contains 15 residues. V dropped 4 bases and J dropped 4; count of bases not matched to a gene: 2. This chain's CDR3 is CASSWTSGGRETQYF. CDR3 nucleotides: TGTGCCAGCAGCTGGACTAGCGGGGGGCGAGAGACCCAGTACTTC. The entire variable domain, with the rest obtained from reference TRBV7-2 and TRBJ2-5, is as follows: GAGVSQSPSNKVTEKGKDVELRCDPISGHTALYWYRQSLGQGLEFLIYFQGNSAPDKSGLPSDRFSAERTGGSVSTLTIQRTQQEDSAVYLCASSWTSGGRETQYFGPGTRLLVL.

This clonotype has only a few counts. V is TRBV7-8 and J is TRBJ2-7, with TRBD1 matching 9 bases. With 5 bases clipped from V and 7 bases from J, the junction kept 9 bases outside the gene matches. CDR3 length: 14 residues. The germline gives CDR1 SGHVS, CDR2 FQNEAQ. The CDR3: CASSKNGQGWEQYF. The CDR3 region has the DNA TGTGCCAGCAGCAAAAATGGACAGGGGTGGGAGCAGTACTTC. Drawing the rest from reference TRBV7-8 and TRBJ2-7, the complete variable domain is GAGVSQSPRYKVAKRGQDVALRCDPISGHVSLFWYQQALGQGPEFLTYFQNEAQLDKSGLPSDRFFAERPEGSVSTLKIQRTQQEDSAVYLCASSKNGQGWEQYFGPGTRLTVT.